This T cell receptor (beta chain) comes out of a study of cytomegalovirus exposure and HLA in healthy donors. The study, taken as a whole, reports: About 87% or about 30% of the time was how often most TCR beta V segments were productive, according to an earlier analysis.

For this clone: Its cognate antigen is unknown.

This CDR3 contains 14 residues. With 0 bases removed from V and 10 bases from J, the gap between germline ends came to 15 bases. CDR1 and CDR2 (germline): SGHDN, FVKESK. Both 60 Vbeta primers and 13 Jbeta primers went into the PCR. Assay used: immunoSEQ multiplex PCR; TCRdb lists only in-frame clones, some missing. The data show under 200,000 clones, around 80% seen once. This chain joins TRBV14 and TRBJ1-1, with D unclear. Source material: PBMCs. The receptor was derived from a man aged 50-60 years in good health and CMV-seropositive. CDR3 coding DNA: TGTGCCAGCAGCCAAGATCGGGGTAGGTACAGAGCTTTCTTT. Amino acids: CASSQDRGRYRAFF.